The following is a TCR beta chain sequence with its context. Its matching antigen is unknown. This entry is derived from a study of beta chain features in type 1 diabetes. Study-wide findings and caveats: Type 1 diabetes patients had TCRB CDR3s that were shorter (moderately but significantly so) in all four CD4+ subsets. The study found fewer insertions and more deletions at VDJ junctions in type 1 diabetes patients. Possibly, sequencing cDNA over-represented cells that had high TCR expression levels.

The length of the CDR3 is 14 residues. Per the germline V gene, CDR1 is GTSNPN and CDR2 is SVGIG (reference sequence). V gave up 0 bases and J gave up 8 bases, with 11 bases separating them. cDNA synthesis used the whole RNA isolate, giving expressed TCRB sequences. An average of about 3.57 million reads was obtained for naive, central memory and regulatory T cell samples. Profiled with immunoSEQ multiplex PCR; TCRdb holds only in-frame clones, not every one. The data show about 360,000 clones, roughly an eighth seen once. The receptor's source is a man aged 18 to 30 in good health. This chain connects TRBV30 to TRBJ1-6; maybe TRBD1 (5 bases). The sequenced sample consisted of naive CD4+ T cells from blood. CDR3 protein: CAWSVRGRDSPLHF. DNA of the CDR3: TGTGCCTGGAGTGTAAGGGGTAGGGATTCACCCCTCCACTTT.